The next 20 T cell receptor beta chains were all read from a single sample in a study of blood T cells in healthy people across ages. The use of a sample-barcoded 5' primer and a J-beta primer mix characterized a second PCR of roughly 6 to 11 cycles. TCRdb reprocessed the 5' RACE reads with MiXCR, giving one entry per CDR3 protein. The table has roughly 860,000 distinct CDR3 sequences, approximately 67% seen once. Sequencing was carried out using blood. The receptors derive from a man younger than 45 in good health.

This clonotype was seen just once. The chain employs TRBV20-1 and TRBJ2-1; possibly TRBD1 for D (7 bases). CDR3 length equals 13 residues. Germline V CDR1 and CDR2: DFQATT, SNEGSKA (reference sequence). V was clipped by 2 bases and J by 12 bases, with 17 bases between them. The CDR3 spells CSARPRQGGWQFF. Written as DNA, the CDR3 is TGCAGTGCTAGACCGAGACAGGGAGGTTGGCAGTTCTTC.

A few counts support this clonotype. The gene calls are TRBV4-2 and TRBJ2-5, with a possible D match to TRBD1 (6 bases). V was trimmed by 3 bases and J by 5 bases, leaving 13 bases between them. The CDR3 extends over 14 amino acids. CDR1 is LGHNA, CDR2 YNFKEQ, per germline. In DNA, the CDR3 is TGTGCCAGCAGCCACATCGAGGGGGATGAGACCCAGTACTTC. Its translation is CASSHIEGDETQYF.

The chain couples TRBV5-1 to TRBJ2-7; tentative D call: TRBD2 (5 bases). Germline CDR1 SGHRS, CDR2 YFSETQ. The CDR3 contains 15 residues. Trimming cost V 0 bases and J 0 bases, with 10 bases left between them. The CDR3 DNA is TGCGCCAGCAGCTTGGCCGGGGTAAGCTCCTACGAGCAGTACTTC. This translates into CASSLAGVSSYEQYF.

The chain carries TRBV2 and TRBJ1-2, with TRBD1 identical over 11 bases. CDR1 and CDR2 (germline): SNHLY, FYNNEI. CDR3 size: 14 residues. The CDR3: CASGQGADSYGYTF. In DNA, the CDR3 is TGTGCAAGTGGACAGGGGGCTGATAGCTATGGCTACACCTTC.

This sequence joins TRBV4-2 and TRBJ2-7, with 7 positions matching TRBD1. The V gene's germline CDR1 is LGHNA and CDR2 YNFKEQ. Losses at the gene ends were 0 bases for V and 4 bases for J; bases not matched to a gene: 6. The CDR3 has 15 amino acids. The CDR3 region has the DNA TGTGCCAGCAGCCAAGATGTGGGGACAGTATACGAGCAGTACTTC. This sequence encodes CASSQDVGTVYEQYF.

V usage is TRBV4-3 and J usage is TRBJ2-1; possible D gene TRBD1, 6 bases. Germline assignment: CDR1 LGHNA and CDR2 YSLEER. CDR3 length equals 19 residues. V lost 2 bases, J lost 0 bases, and 20 bases lay in between. CDR3 sequence reads: CASSQRLRGGNPSYNEQFF. DNA for the CDR3: TGCGCCAGCAGCCAAAGGTTGCGAGGGGGTAACCCCTCCTACAATGAGCAGTTCTTC.

This chain uses TRBV2 with TRBJ2-5, with D possibly being TRBD1 (5 bases). Germline assignment: CDR1 SNHLY and CDR2 FYNNEI. The CDR3 consists of 13 residues. V shed 8 bases and J shed 5 bases, with 15 bases lying between them. The CDR3 nucleotides are TGTGCCAGCGCATCAGGGTTTAAGGAGACCCAGTACTTC. Translated: CASASGFKETQYF.

This clonotype was seen a few times. This chain links TRBV7-9 with TRBJ2-7; D call uncertain. The CDR3 loop spans 14 amino acids. V was cut by 4 bases and J by 4 bases, with 14 bases left in between. Per the germline V gene, CDR1 is SEHNR and CDR2 is FQNEAQ (reference sequence). The CDR3 region has the DNA TGTGCCAGCAGCTATATCGGAGAGGTTTACGAGCAGTACTTC. It encodes CASSYIGEVYEQYF.

This clonotype came up once. This chain joins TRBV29-1 and TRBJ1-2, with unresolved D. This CDR3 is built from 11 residues. Trimming stripped 8 bases from V and 5 bases from J, with 12 bases between. The germline gives CDR1 SQVTM, CDR2 ANQGSEA. The CDR3 DNA reads TGCAGCTCCGACTTGGGGTATGGCTACACCTTC. Its translation is CSSDLGYGYTF.

The V call is TRBV20-1, the J call TRBJ2-7; 10 bases match TRBD2. Trimming at V came to 3 bases and at J to 3 bases, leaving 8 bases not matched to a gene. Germline-derived CDR1 and CDR2 are DFQATT and SNEGSKA (reference sequence). This CDR3 region has 15 residues. The chain's CDR3 is CSASPQPSGGYEQYF. CDR3 sequence (DNA): TGCAGTGCTAGCCCCCAACCTAGCGGGGGCTACGAGCAGTACTTC.

The chain joins TRBV4-3 to TRBJ1-5; 12 bases fit TRBD1. Trimming removed 1 base from V and 4 bases from J; junction bases left unmatched: 8. Germline assignment: CDR1 LGHNA and CDR2 YSLEER. The length of the CDR3 is 18 residues. The CDR3 region is CASSQVIGDRGQNQPQHF. The CDR3 region has the DNA TGCGCCAGCAGCCAAGTCATCGGGGACAGGGGGCAGAATCAGCCCCAGCATTTT.

The V call is TRBV7-3, the J call TRBJ2-1; D possibly corresponds to TRBD1 (7 bases). The CDR3 is 15 amino acids. Trimming left V 10 bases short and J 6 bases short, with 22 bases between. Germline values: CDR1 SGHTA, CDR2 FQGTGA. CDR3 DNA sequence: TGTGCCACCCAGCTTCAGGGGGGAGAGAGCAATGAGCAGTTCTTC. Protein: CATQLQGGESNEQFF.

The sample holds one count of this clonotype. V and J are TRBV4-1 and TRBJ2-1, with D maybe TRBD1 (5 bases). Per the germline V gene, CDR1 is MGHRA and CDR2 is YSYEKL. V lost 2 bases, J lost 7 bases, and 21 bases lay in between. This CDR3 comprises 17 residues. The CDR3 nucleotides read TGCGCCAGCAGCCAAAGGCGCCCAGGGTTAAATATAAATGAGCAGTTCTTC. Amino acid sequence: CASSQRRPGLNINEQFF.

The rearrangement uses TRBV11-2 and TRBJ1-2, with D hard to call. The germline V and J ends were trimmed by 6 bases and 2 bases, with 1 base remaining between them. The CDR3 consists of 10 residues. Germline CDR1 reads SGHAT; CDR2 reads FQNNGV. CDR3 sequence reads: CASRNYGYTF. Written as DNA, the CDR3 is TGTGCCAGCAGAAACTATGGCTACACCTTC.

The rearrangement links TRBV9 to TRBJ2-3; D might be TRBD1 or TRBD2, each matching 6 bases. The CDR3 sequence is 15 residues long. V was shortened by 3 bases and J by 4 bases, with 15 bases between the two germline ends. Germline CDR1 SGDLS, CDR2 YYNGEE. CDR3 nucleotide sequence: TGTGCCAGCAGCGGGAGGGACATAGCGTCAGATACGCAGTATTTT. It encodes CASSGRDIASDTQYF.

The sample holds a few counts of this clonotype. The chain recombines TRBV5-4 with TRBJ2-7; D remains ambiguous. CDR1 is SGHNT and CDR2 is YYREEE in the germline V gene (reference sequence). V lost 4 bases to trimming and J lost 3 bases, with 11 bases between them. The CDR3 loop spans 13 amino acids. CDR3 bases: TGTGCCAGCAGCGCCGCTGACCACTACGAGCAGTACTTC. Protein: CASSAADHYEQYF.

This clonotype was found once. V is TRBV6-2 or TRBV6-3 and J is TRBJ2-3, with D possibly being TRBD2 (6 bases). The CDR3 length is 17 residues. V lost 2 bases and J 3 bases, leaving 18 bases between the germline ends. Per the germline V gene, CDR1 is MNHEY and CDR2 is SVGEGT. CDR3 sequence reads: CASSYAGQGEETDTQYF. The CDR3, as DNA: TGTGCCAGCAGTTACGCGGGGCAGGGAGAGGAGACAGATACGCAGTATTTT.

Comments on this clonotype: One end of the junction fails to match germline, which may point to a read error. This chain joins TRBV12-3 or TRBV12-4 and TRBJ2-3; D call uncertain. The CDR3 spans 12 residues. CDR3 region: CASSNSRDTQYF. CDR3 bases: TGTGCCAGCAGTAACAGCAGAGATACGCAGTATTTT.

V is TRBV10-3 and J is TRBJ2-5; D call uncertain. This CDR3 has 13 residues. Per the germline V gene, CDR1 is ENHRY and CDR2 is SYGVKD. V dropped 0 bases and J dropped 4 bases, with 6 bases sitting between them. CDR3 nucleotide sequence: TGTGCCATCAGTGAGTCAAATAGAGAGACCCAGTACTTC. Amino acids: CAISESNRETQYF.

This clonotype showed up just a few times. The V and J genes are TRBV7-6 and TRBJ2-5; tentatively, D is TRBD2 (5 bases). V lost 5 bases, J lost 1 base, and 14 bases lay in between. This CDR3 has 15 amino acids. CDR1 and CDR2 (germline): SGHVS, FNYEAQ. Here the CDR3 DNA reads TGTGCCAGCAGCCCCCGGGGAACTATCCAAGAGACCCAGTACTTC. It translates to CASSPRGTIQETQYF.